This T cell receptor (beta chain) was sequenced during a study of neurological immune-mediated disorders. TCRdb reanalysed the 5' RACE reads using MiXCR and keeps one entry per CDR3 protein. The sample has more than 55,000 distinct CDR3 sequences, roughly 9.7% seen once. Ten or more counts support this clonotype. Sample time point: longitudinal time-point 2. This receptor was taken from a man under 40 in good health. The sequenced material came from PBMCs.

For the CDR3, the DNA is TGCGCCAGCAGCAGAACAGGGATGGGAGAGACCCAGTACTTC. Translation gives CASSRTGMGETQYF. V usage is TRBV5-1 and J usage is TRBJ2-5; tentative D call: TRBD1 (6 bases). This CDR3 region has 14 residues. The V end was cut by 4 bases, the J end by 4 bases, with 14 bases between. Germline CDR1 and CDR2: SGHRS and YFSETQ. Looking up the rest from reference TRBV5-1 and TRBJ2-5 gives the full variable domain: KAGVTQTPRYLIKTRGQQVTLSCSPISGHRSVSWYQQTPGQGLQFLFEYFSETQRNKGNFPGRFSGRQFSNSRSEMNVSTLELGDSALYLCASSRTGMGETQYFGPGTRLLVL.